This T cell receptor (beta chain) emerged from a study of T cells in Graves' hyperthyroidism and ophthalmopathy. The table lists this clonotype with many counts. Its antigen is currently unknown. The CDR3 has 13 amino acids. V lost 6 bases and J lost 5; bases outside the gene matches: 7. CDR1 is DFQATT, CDR2 SNEGSKA, per germline (reference sequence). Points from the study as a whole: Before onset, by a median of approximately 6.2 months, the model predicted ophthalmopathy.

Regions amplified from RNA transcripts were the TCR beta CDR3 regions. An initial round of RT-PCR targeting the TCR CDR3 relied on the HTBI primer set. MiXCR was run by TCRdb on the multiplex PCR reads, yielding one entry per CDR3 protein. Among over 500,000 distinct CDR3 sequences listed, over 45% were seen once. The sequencing input was peripheral blood or thyroid tissue (not recorded which). V is TRBV20-1 and J is TRBJ2-7; 10 bases align to TRBD2. This clonotype originated in an adult woman with Graves' disease, either hyperthyroidism or ophthalmopathy (not recorded which). DNA of the CDR3: TGCAGTGCGGATCCGGGACTAGCGAACGAGCAGTACTTC. The encoded protein is CSADPGLANEQYF.